Each of the 27 T cell receptor beta chains below was sequenced from the same sample in a study of beta chain features in type 1 diabetes. Their target antigens are unknown. Study findings and constraints: All four CD4+ subsets from Type 1 diabetes patients carried moderately but significantly shorter TCRB CDR3s.

Expressed TCRB transcripts were sequenced because the isolated RNA had all been reverse transcribed beforehand. TCRdb's copy holds only in-frame clones and misses some; the assay was immunoSEQ multiplex PCR. This sample has about 150,000 clones, with under 13% found just once. The sequenced material came from central memory CD4+ T cells from blood. All receptors come from a man under 40 with type 1 diabetes.

V gene TRBV7-2 combines with J gene TRBJ2-2, with a tentative D call TRBD2 (6 bases). Germline CDR1 is SGHTA and CDR2 is FQGNSA. The V end lost 7 bases, the J end lost 5 bases, and 17 bases lay between the germline ends. The CDR3 spans 15 residues. CDR3 DNA: TGTGCCAGCAAACTAGGGGCTAGCGAGACCGGGGAGCTGTTTTTT. Residues: CASKLGASETGELFF.

This clone was observed a handful of times. A read error is likely, as this CDR3 ends without the conserved phenylalanine or tryptophan. The limits of the CDR3 on the DNA are not certain, so only TCRdb's listed CDR3 is given. The chain has TRBV19 and TRBJ1-1. 10 amino acids form the CDR3, both terminal residues included. Per the germline V gene, CDR1 is LNHDA and CDR2 is SQIVND (reference sequence). The CDR3 loop reads CASSNSSPSC.

This clone has just a few counts. V gene TRBV18 combines with J gene TRBJ2-3; 7 positions match TRBD1. CDR1 is KGHSH and CDR2 is LQKENI in the germline V gene. The CDR3 consists of 14 residues. With 3 bases clipped from V and 2 bases from J, the junction kept 2 bases outside the gene matches. Here the CDR3 reads CASSPRGNTDTQYF. DNA of the CDR3: TGTGCCAGCTCACCCAGGGGGAACACAGATACGCAGTATTTT.

This clone was detected ten times or more. The chain recombines TRBV15 with TRBJ1-1, with D unclear. Germline assignment: CDR1 LNHNV and CDR2 YYDKDF (reference sequence). The CDR3 has 13 amino acids. With 0 bases removed from V and 7 bases from J, the gap between germline ends came to 9 bases. The CDR3 nucleotides read TGTGCCACCAGCAGAGAACACCGTTATGAAGCTTTCTTT. Translation gives CATSREHRYEAFF.

The J gene is TRBJ2-5, the V gene TRBV18; D is ambiguous. This CDR3 has 13 amino acids. The germline CDR1 and CDR2 sequences are KGHSH and LQKENI. V dropped 6 bases and J dropped 0 bases, with 8 bases sitting between them. As DNA, the CDR3 is TGTGCCAGCTCGACCAGCGACCAAGAGACCCAGTACTTC. This encodes CASSTSDQETQYF.

This clone was seen a few times. For the CDR3, the DNA is TGTGCCAGCCCCGGGACAGTAGGAACCGGGGAGCTGTTTTTT. This sequence encodes CASPGTVGTGELFF. The rearrangement links TRBV18 to TRBJ2-2; 7 nucleotides line up with TRBD1. The CDR3 consists of 14 residues. V dropped 8 bases and J dropped 5; count of bases not matched to a gene: 8. CDR1 and CDR2 (germline): KGHSH, LQKENI.

This clone was seen ten or more times. The rearrangement uses TRBV7-8 and TRBJ2-2; possibly TRBD2 for D (5 bases). Germline V gene lookup returns CDR1 SGHVS and CDR2 FQNEAQ. The CDR3 length is 16 residues. The V gene lost 2 bases and the J gene lost 4 bases, with 14 bases spanning the gap. The CDR3 loop reads CASSLRQASGTGELFF. CDR3 DNA: TGTGCCAGCAGCTTACGGCAAGCGAGCGGCACCGGGGAGCTGTTTTTT.

Only a few counts were recorded for this clone. The chain has TRBV21-1 and TRBJ2-7; the DNA was not used to check the table's D call, TRBD2. TRBV21-1 is a pseudogene segment. The CDR3 runs to 17 residues. In nucleotides, the CDR3 is TGTGCCAGCAGCAAAGGCACTAAGAGAGGGTTCCTCTACGAGCAGTACTTC. Translated: CASSKGTKRGFLYEQYF.

In DNA form, the CDR3 reads TGTGCCAGCAGCCGGGACAGGGGCGAGCAGTACTTC. Its protein product is CASSRDRGEQYF. The chain carries TRBV5-6 and TRBJ2-7; TRBD1 agrees at 10 bases. The CDR3 totals 12 residues. Germline V gene lookup returns CDR1 SGHDT and CDR2 YYEEEE. The V and J ends lost 4 bases and 6 bases, in that order; junction bases with no gene match: 1.

The rearrangement uses TRBV7-3 and TRBJ1-1, with 9 bases lining up with TRBD1. Germline lookup yields CDR1 SGHTA and CDR2 FQGTGA. With V trimmed by 4 bases and J by 7 bases, 4 bases remained unmatched. CDR3 length: 13 residues. For the CDR3, the DNA is TGTGCCAGCAGCTCGGGACAGGGCAATGAAGCTTTCTTT. Amino acids: CASSSGQGNEAFF.

The V and J genes are TRBV6-1 and TRBJ1-4, with a weak D call TRBD1 (5 bases). CDR1 is MNHNS and CDR2 is SASEGT in the germline V gene. V shed 4 bases and J shed 4 bases, with 16 bases lying between them. The CDR3 consists of 16 residues. As DNA, the CDR3 is TGTGCCAGCAGTGTTCAGGGAGGCTGGGTTAATGAAAAACTGTTTTTT. Translating it yields CASSVQGGWVNEKLFF.

This clone was picked up a small number of times. The chain employs TRBV5-1 and TRBJ2-1; 10 bases map to TRBD2. The CDR3 contains 13 residues. J gave up 7 bases and V 6 bases, and 4 bases lay outside the gene matches. Germline CDR1 is SGHRS and CDR2 is YFSETQ. CDR3 coding DNA: TGCGCCAGCAATCTAGCGGGAGATAATGAGCAGTTCTTC. Its protein is CASNLAGDNEQFF.

This clone came up a few times. This rearrangement joins TRBV28 to TRBJ1-2; D not certain. V was clipped by 6 bases and J by 7 bases, with 15 bases between them. From germline, CDR1 is MDHEN and CDR2 SYDVKM. The CDR3 loop spans 13 amino acids. CDR3 nucleotide sequence: TGTGCCAGCAGACCTCCCCGACTCTCTGGCTACACCTTC. This encodes CASRPPRLSGYTF.

This clone was seen a few times. The V call is TRBV4-3, the J call TRBJ1-5; no reliable D call. The CDR3 sequence is 14 residues long. The germline V and J ends were trimmed by 0 bases and 1 base, with 4 bases remaining between them. CDR1 is LGHNA, CDR2 YSLEER, per germline. The CDR3 region has the DNA TGCGCCAGCAGCCAAGAACTCAGCAATCAGCCCCAGCATTTT. Its translation: CASSQELSNQPQHF.

V usage is TRBV5-6 and J usage is TRBJ2-5; TRBD2 aligns across 8 bases. CDR3 length equals 16 residues. Per the germline V gene, CDR1 is SGHDT and CDR2 is YYEEEE. The trim removed 4 bases at V and 0 bases at J, leaving 8 bases unmatched. The CDR3 region has the DNA TGTGCCAGCAGCATCATAGCGGGGACGTACCAAGAGACCCAGTACTTC. Its protein is CASSIIAGTYQETQYF. Complete variable domain (other parts from reference TRBV5-6 and TRBJ2-5): DAGVTQSPTHLIKTRGQQVTLRCSPKSGHDTVSWYQQALGQGPQFIFQYYEEEERQRGNFPDRFSGHQFPNYSSELNVNALLLGDSALYLCASSIIAGTYQETQYFGPGTRLLVL.

The chain uses TRBV4-2 and TRBJ2-2; 10 bases are a match to TRBD1. Germline CDR1 and CDR2: LGHNA and YNFKEQ. Unmatched junction bases numbered 8, after V lost 3 bases and J lost 7 bases. There are 16 residues in the CDR3. The CDR3, as DNA: TGTGCCAGCAGCCAGGAGACAGGGGGCGCAGGCGGGGAGCTGTTTTTT. This translates into CASSQETGGAGGELFF.

This clone was detected only a few times. The chain links TRBV25-1 to TRBJ1-1; D remains unclear. V gave up 5 bases and J gave up 4 bases, with 11 bases separating them. The CDR3 is 13 amino acids. From germline, CDR1 is MGHDK and CDR2 SYGVNS. For the CDR3, the DNA is TGTGCCAGCAGTTTAAAAACCGGCACTGAAGCTTTCTTT. It codes for CASSLKTGTEAFF.

Worth noting for this clone: This specimen includes other DNA sequences encoding the same CDR3. The chain links TRBV7-9 to TRBJ2-6; TRBD1 is a possible D gene (5 bases). V lost 1 base, J lost 4 bases, and 8 bases lay in between. Germline CDR1 reads SEHNR; CDR2 reads FQNEAQ (reference sequence). The CDR3 totals 15 residues. The CDR3 DNA sequence: TGTGCCAGCAGCTTAGGTGGGGCCGGGGCCAACGTCCTGACTTTC. It codes for CASSLGGAGANVLTF.

This clone showed up just a few times. The rearrangement links TRBV29-1 to TRBJ2-3; tentative D call: TRBD1 (6 bases). CDR3 size: 13 residues. Trimming stripped 7 bases from V and 1 base from J, with 12 bases between. Germline lookup yields CDR1 SQVTM and CDR2 ANQGSEA. The DNA of the CDR3 is TGCAGCGCTCAGGGGCCTGGCACAGATACGCAGTATTTT. This encodes CSAQGPGTDTQYF.

In the case of this clone: One end of the junction fails to match germline, which may point to a read error. This chain connects TRBV4-1 to TRBJ2-1; 7 bases fit TRBD2. Germline-derived CDR1 and CDR2 are MGHRA and YSYEKL. CDR3 length: 16 residues. Written as DNA, the CDR3 is TGTGCCAGCAGCCAAGATCCGGGCGGGAGAAACAATGAGCAGTTCTTC. It yields the protein CASSQDPGGRNNEQFF.

V gene TRBV7-2 combines with J gene TRBJ2-1; D possibly corresponds to TRBD2 (5 bases). The CDR3 length is 14 residues. The ends were cut back, 8 bases at V and 0 bases at J, with 11 bases in the middle. Germline V lookup: CDR1 SGHTA, CDR2 FQGNSA. The CDR3 coding sequence is TGTGCCAGCGGGAGCGCCAGCTCCTACAATGAGCAGTTCTTC. As protein: CASGSASSYNEQFF.

The chain uses TRBV19 and TRBJ2-1, with D tentatively TRBD2 (7 bases). Trimming removed 2 bases from V and 7 bases from J, with 18 bases in between. CDR3 length: 16 residues. Germline V gene lookup returns CDR1 LNHDA and CDR2 SQIVND (reference sequence). CDR3 residues: CASSIRRGRGGNEQFF. Here the CDR3 DNA reads TGTGCCAGTAGTATAAGGCGTGGCAGGGGAGGGAATGAGCAGTTCTTC.

The rearrangement joins TRBV5-6 to TRBJ1-2; TRBD1 might be the D (6 bases). Germline V CDR1 and CDR2: SGHDT, YYEEEE. This CDR3 contains 13 residues. Trimming stripped 4 bases from V and 3 bases from J, with 10 bases between. CDR3 sequence reads: CASSRSGDYGYTF. The CDR3 DNA sequence: TGTGCCAGCAGCCGTTCAGGGGACTATGGCTACACCTTC.

This chain links TRBV29-1 with TRBJ1-1; D not certain. Germline V gene data show CDR1 as SQVTM and CDR2 as ANQGSEA. The CDR3 has 13 residues. V lost 3 bases, J lost 0 bases, and 8 bases lay in between. The CDR3 region has the DNA TGCAGCGTTGATCAGAACATGAACACTGAAGCTTTCTTT. It codes for CSVDQNMNTEAFF.

This chain links TRBV6-1 with TRBJ2-2; D is unresolved. The length of the CDR3 is 13 residues. Trimming took off 4 bases at V and 3 bases at J, with 6 bases between the two ends. Looked up from germline, CDR1 is MNHNS and CDR2 is SASEGT. The CDR3 protein is CASSVQDTGELFF. CDR3 coding DNA: TGTGCCAGCAGTGTTCAGGACACCGGGGAGCTGTTTTTT.

In DNA, the CDR3 is TGTGCCAGTAGCTTCCGAGGAGGAGTTAATGAAAAACTGTTTTTT. Its translation: CASSFRGGVNEKLFF. The V gene is TRBV19, the J gene TRBJ1-4; D call uncertain. Germline CDR1 and CDR2: LNHDA and SQIVND (reference sequence). With 6 bases removed from V and 4 bases from J, the gap between germline ends came to 15 bases. The CDR3 loop spans 15 amino acids.

This clone has only a few counts. This sequence joins TRBV7-3 and TRBJ1-5, with a tentative D call TRBD1 (5 bases). This CDR3 region has 15 residues. V lost 0 bases and J 2 bases, leaving 8 bases between the germline ends. Per the germline V gene, CDR1 is SGHTA and CDR2 is FQGTGA. As DNA, the CDR3 is TGTGCCAGCAGCTTAACAGGGGATCGCAATCAGCCCCAGCATTTT. The encoded protein is CASSLTGDRNQPQHF.